This T cell receptor beta chain was profiled in a study of shared clonotypes between healthy human individuals. Findings of the study overall: Only blood samples were collected, and tissue repertoires likely differ.

This clone has just one count. The antigen is unknown. The method was immunoSEQ multiplex PCR; TCRdb's version includes in-frame clones alone and lacks a portion of them. This sample has about 520,000 clones, with roughly 95% found just once. Germline V lookup: CDR1 SGHNT, CDR2 YYREEE (reference sequence). The CDR3 has 13 residues. V trimming: 0 bases; J trimming: 9 bases; junction bases outside the gene matches: 2. J is TRBJ2-2 and V is TRBV5-4; 7 bases are a match to TRBD1. The source material was naive CD4+ T cells sorted from blood. Regarding subset: CD45RA+ positively selected. The receptor's source is a woman aged 25 to 39 in good health. The DNA for the CDR3 is TGTGCCAGCAGCTTGGAGGGGGCCTGGGAGCTGTTTTTT. As protein: CASSLEGAWELFF.